The T cell receptor (beta chain) described here comes from a study of cytomegalovirus exposure and HLA in healthy donors. The germline V gene has CDR1 MNHNS and CDR2 SASEGT. The CDR3 sequence is 13 residues long. Trimming cost V 6 bases and J 5 bases, with 11 bases left between them. 60 Vbeta and 13 Jbeta primers were used in PCR. TCRdb's copy holds only in-frame clones and misses some; the assay was immunoSEQ multiplex PCR. The sample consists of 80,000 or so clones, roughly 82% of them appearing once. The V gene is TRBV6-1, the J gene TRBJ1-5; D gene uncertain. The sequence was obtained from a male donor in good health and CMV-seropositive. Sequencing was done on a sample of PBMCs. The CDR3 nucleotides read TGTGCCAGCAGGGAGGGCTGGGATCAGCCCCAGCATTTT. This sequence encodes CASREGWDQPQHF.